Shown below are 27 T cell receptor beta chains from a single sample sequenced in a study of cytomegalovirus exposure and HLA in healthy donors. With 60 Vbeta and 13 Jbeta primers, the PCR was carried out. Using immunoSEQ multiplex PCR, the repertoire was profiled, and TCRdb retains in-frame clones only, with some absent. The sample data list about 96,000 clones. Sequenced input: PBMCs. All receptors derive from a woman between 25 and 40 years old in good health and CMV-seronegative.

The CDR3, as DNA: TGTGCCAGCAGTTTTGATAGGGGGCAGCCGAACACTGAAGCTTTCTTT. Its protein product is CASSFDRGQPNTEAFF. The chain uses TRBV28 and TRBJ1-1; 7 nucleotides match TRBD1. This CDR3 contains 16 residues. CDR1 is MDHEN, CDR2 SYDVKM, per germline. The trim removed 3 bases at V and 1 base at J, leaving 8 bases unmatched.

The chain recombines TRBV7-9 with TRBJ1-3; D gene uncertain. There are 15 residues in the CDR3. Germline CDR1 and CDR2: SEHNR and FQNEAQ (reference sequence). Trimming stripped 4 bases from V and 2 bases from J, with 12 bases between. The CDR3 here is CASSSITLAGNTIYF. CDR3 coding DNA: TGTGCCAGCAGCTCTATCACTTTGGCTGGAAACACCATATATTTT.

The rearrangement links TRBV5-4 to TRBJ2-1; TRBD2 matches at 13 bases. V was pared by 5 bases and J by 7 bases, with 9 bases of the junction left unmatched. The CDR3 length is 16 residues. CDR1 SGHNT and CDR2 YYREEE come from the germline V gene (reference sequence). The CDR3 reads CASRPGLAGDVNEQFF. CDR3 DNA: TGTGCCAGCAGACCAGGACTAGCGGGAGACGTAAATGAGCAGTTCTTC. The whole variable domain, filled in from reference TRBV5-4 and TRBJ2-1, reads ETGVTQSPTHLIKTRGQQVTLRCSSQSGHNTVSWYQQALGQGPQFIFQYYREEENGRGNFPPRFSGLQFPNYSSELNVNALELDDSALYLCASRPGLAGDVNEQFFGPGTRLTVL.

The chain joins TRBV2 to TRBJ1-5; D remains ambiguous. The CDR3 is made up of 18 amino acids. The ends were cut back, 2 bases at V and 0 bases at J, with 17 bases in the middle. CDR1 and CDR2 (germline): SNHLY, FYNNEI. The CDR3 spells CASSESLTSTYSNQPQHF. Here the CDR3 DNA reads TGTGCCAGCAGTGAAAGCCTAACGAGCACTTATAGCAATCAGCCCCAGCATTTT.

V is TRBV15 and J is TRBJ2-1; possible D gene TRBD1, 7 bases. CDR3 length: 14 amino acids. From germline, CDR1 is LNHNV and CDR2 YYDKDF (reference sequence). Deletions cut 0 bases from V and 6 bases from J, with 9 bases between. The CDR3 loop is CATSRDQGGNEQFF. The CDR3 DNA reads TGTGCCACCAGCAGAGATCAGGGGGGCAATGAGCAGTTCTTC.

The chain carries TRBV5-4 and TRBJ2-7; TRBD1 matches at 7 bases. V shed 0 bases, J shed 1 base, and the junction held 4 bases outside the gene matches. The CDR3 is 15 residues long. Germline CDR1 SGHNT, CDR2 YYREEE (reference sequence). This CDR3 reads CASSLEGGASYEQYF. For the CDR3, the DNA is TGTGCCAGCAGCTTGGAAGGGGGCGCTTCCTACGAGCAGTACTTC.

Here the CDR3 reads CASSPRGHTDTQYF. As DNA, the CDR3 is TGTGCCAGCTCACCAAGAGGACACACAGATACGCAGTATTTT. V and J are TRBV18 and TRBJ2-3, with D possibly being TRBD1 (5 bases). The V gene lost 2 bases and the J gene lost 2 bases, with 8 bases spanning the gap. Germline assignment: CDR1 KGHSH and CDR2 LQKENI. This CDR3 has 14 amino acids.

J is TRBJ1-1 and V is TRBV6-4; D is possibly TRBD1 (5 bases). The V gene lost 4 bases and the J gene lost 0 bases, with 15 bases spanning the gap. This CDR3 is 16 amino acids long. Germline V CDR1 and CDR2: MRHNA, SNTAGT. This CDR3 is CASSGSAGSLNTEAFF. The CDR3, as DNA: TGTGCCAGCAGTGGGTCGGCAGGGTCCCTGAACACTGAAGCTTTCTTT.

The CDR3 coding sequence is TGCGCCAGCAGCCAACAAGGGGCACGGGGGGATTCACCCCTCCACTTT. Translated: CASSQQGARGDSPLHF. The rearrangement joins TRBV4-1 to TRBJ1-6; D is perhaps TRBD1 (5 bases). Trimming left V 2 bases short and J 8 bases short, with 16 bases between. The CDR3 is 16 residues long. Germline V gene data show CDR1 as MGHRA and CDR2 as YSYEKL.

The rearrangement links TRBV6-5 to TRBJ2-5, with D possibly TRBD2 on 5 matching bases. Trimming stripped 3 bases from V and 5 bases from J, with 13 bases between. Germline V lookup: CDR1 MNHEY, CDR2 SVGAGI. This CDR3 is built from 14 residues. The CDR3 DNA follows: TGTGCCAGCAGTTATACCGAGGGAAGGGAGACCCAGTACTTC. Residues: CASSYTEGRETQYF.

The CDR3, as DNA: TGTGCCAGCAGTTTGACAGGGTGGGGCTACACCTTC. This gives the protein CASSLTGWGYTF. The chain combines TRBV27 with TRBJ1-2, with 7 bases that match TRBD1. CDR1 and CDR2 from the germline V gene are MNHEY and SMNVEV (reference sequence). The J segment lost 8 bases and the V segment lost 3 bases, leaving 3 bases of the junction unmatched. The CDR3 runs to 12 residues.

This chain's CDR3 is CASSYSGTSTDTQYF. Here the CDR3 DNA reads TGTGCCAGCAGTTACTCGGGGACTAGCACAGATACGCAGTATTTT. This chain links TRBV6-5 with TRBJ2-3, with D possibly being TRBD2 (6 bases). The V gene's germline CDR1 is MNHEY and CDR2 SVGAGI. Trimming removed 0 bases at V and 0 bases at J, with 7 bases between. The CDR3 runs to 15 residues.

This chain links TRBV5-6 with TRBJ1-1; D is ambiguous. CDR1 and CDR2 from the germline V gene are SGHDT and YYEEEE. V lost 5 bases and J lost 0, with 8 bases in between. This CDR3 is built from 13 residues. Here the CDR3 DNA reads TGTGCCAGCAGTTGGAGTTTGAACACTGAAGCTTTCTTT. It encodes CASSWSLNTEAFF.

The rearrangement links TRBV18 to TRBJ1-1; no reliable D call. V was clipped by 3 bases and J by 3 bases, with 11 bases between them. CDR1 KGHSH and CDR2 LQKENI come from the germline V gene. The CDR3 sequence is 14 residues long. The CDR3 spells CASSPFDGDTEAFF. In DNA, the CDR3 is TGTGCCAGCTCACCGTTCGACGGGGACACTGAAGCTTTCTTT.

The chain uses TRBV27 and TRBJ1-2, with D uncertain. Trimming took off 0 bases at V and 0 bases at J, with 8 bases between the two ends. The CDR3 sequence is 15 residues long. From germline, CDR1 is MNHEY and CDR2 SMNVEV (reference sequence). DNA of the CDR3: TGTGCCAGCAGTTTATCGCACGGAGCTAACTATGGCTACACCTTC. Translating it yields CASSLSHGANYGYTF.

The chain joins TRBV30 to TRBJ2-7, with 13 bases that match TRBD2. The V gene end was trimmed by 3 bases and the J gene end by 3 bases; junction bases not matched to a gene: 5. This CDR3 spans 15 amino acids. Germline V gives CDR1 GTSNPN, CDR2 SVGIG (reference sequence). CDR3 loop: CAWSKGLAGFYEQYF. The CDR3 DNA reads as TGTGCCTGGAGCAAGGGACTAGCGGGGTTCTACGAGCAGTACTTC.

The J gene is TRBJ2-5, the V gene TRBV4-1, with TRBD2 as a possible D gene (6 bases). The closer fit of TRBJ2-7 to the DNA end suggests the J call may be wrong. Per the germline V gene, CDR1 is MGHRA and CDR2 is YSYEKL. The CDR3 runs to 17 residues. CDR3 bases: TGCGCCAGCAGCCAGCGAATGACTGCGGGGAATGACTACGAGCAGTACTTC. Its translation is CASSQRMTAGNDYEQYF.

The chain has TRBV7-3 and TRBJ2-7, with TRBD2 as a possible D gene (5 bases). Trimming pared 1 base from V and 6 bases from J, leaving 13 bases between. The CDR3 covers 14 residues. Germline CDR1 SGHTA, CDR2 FQGTGA. CDR3 coding DNA: TGTGCCAGCAGCTTAAACGGCGGAGAGGGCGAGCAGTACTTC. Amino acids: CASSLNGGEGEQYF. The full variable domain, completed using reference TRBV7-3 and TRBJ2-7, is GAGVSQTPSNKVTEKGKYVELRCDPISGHTALYWYRQSLGQGPEFLIYFQGTGAADDSGLPNDRFFAVRPEGSVSTLKIQRTERGDSAVYLCASSLNGGEGEQYFGPGTRLTVT.

V usage is TRBV19 and J usage is TRBJ1-2; maybe TRBD1 (5 bases). CDR3 length equals 14 residues. V lost 5 bases and J 2 bases, leaving 12 bases between the germline ends. Germline V gene data show CDR1 as LNHDA and CDR2 as SQIVND (reference sequence). CDR3 sequence (DNA): TGTGCCAGTAGTGGGGGGACGGGGAACTATGGCTACACCTTC. Its protein product is CASSGGTGNYGYTF. Filled out from reference TRBV19 and TRBJ1-2, the complete variable domain reads DGGITQSPKYLFRKEGQNVTLSCEQNLNHDAMYWYRQDPGQGLRLIYYSQIVNDFQKGDIAEGYSVSREKKESFPLTVTSAQKNPTAFYLCASSGGTGNYGYTFGSGTRLTVV.

The rearrangement links TRBV5-4 to TRBJ2-1; tentatively, D is TRBD2 (5 bases). The length of the CDR3 is 15 residues. The germline V gene has CDR1 SGHNT and CDR2 YYREEE (reference sequence). Trimming shortened V by 1 base and J by 7 bases, and 15 bases separated the two germline ends. The CDR3 DNA follows: TGTGCCAGCAGCTTGCCCCTAGCTTCTAAGAATGAGCAGTTCTTC. This translates into CASSLPLASKNEQFF. The whole variable domain, filled in from reference TRBV5-4 and TRBJ2-1, reads ETGVTQSPTHLIKTRGQQVTLRCSSQSGHNTVSWYQQALGQGPQFIFQYYREEENGRGNFPPRFSGLQFPNYSSELNVNALELDDSALYLCASSLPLASKNEQFFGPGTRLTVL.

The rearrangement uses TRBV5-1 and TRBJ1-2; 7 nucleotides agree with TRBD1. Germline CDR1 reads SGHRS; CDR2 reads YFSETQ. Trimming took 5 bases from V and 4 from J; bases not matched to a gene: 17. The CDR3 spans 17 residues. The CDR3 spells CASSPGTEILGVYGYTF. The DNA for the CDR3 is TGCGCCAGCAGTCCTGGGACAGAGATCCTGGGGGTCTATGGCTACACCTTC.

This chain uses TRBV15 with TRBJ1-4, with no clear D. With 0 bases removed from V and 0 bases from J, the gap between germline ends came to 14 bases. Per the germline V gene, CDR1 is LNHNV and CDR2 is YYDKDF (reference sequence). The CDR3 is made up of 18 amino acids. The CDR3 DNA reads as TGTGCCACCAGCAGAGACGGGCCAACGGGATCAACTAATGAAAAACTGTTTTTT. Its translation: CATSRDGPTGSTNEKLFF.

The gene calls are TRBV19 and TRBJ2-2; unclear D gene. In germline, CDR1 is LNHDA, CDR2 SQIVND (reference sequence). The CDR3 is 16 residues long. Trimming stripped 4 bases from V and 0 bases from J, with 12 bases between. As DNA, the CDR3 is TGTGCCAGTAGTACCGCACGAAACACGAACACCGGGGAGCTGTTTTTT. Translation gives CASSTARNTNTGELFF.

The rearrangement joins TRBV19 to TRBJ1-2, with D perhaps matching TRBD1 (6 bases). The germline V and J ends were trimmed by 5 bases and 5 bases, with 12 bases remaining between them. The CDR3 has 13 amino acids. Per the germline V gene, CDR1 is LNHDA and CDR2 is SQIVND (reference sequence). This CDR3 is CASSDRYGYGYTF. CDR3 nucleotide sequence: TGTGCCAGTAGTGACAGGTACGGGTATGGCTACACCTTC.

The J gene is TRBJ2-1, the V gene TRBV9, with TRBD1 matching 9 bases. This CDR3 has 16 amino acids. V shed 0 bases and J 6 bases; nucleotides not matched to a gene: 7. The germline CDR1 and CDR2 sequences are SGDLS and YYNGEE. The CDR3 coding sequence is TGTGCCAGCAGCGTAGGAGTGGGACAGGGCTCCAATGAGCAGTTCTTC. It specifies CASSVGVGQGSNEQFF.

The V gene is TRBV2, the J gene TRBJ1-1; weak D call: TRBD1 (5 bases). This CDR3 comprises 15 residues. The V and J ends lost 4 bases and 1 base respectively, with 13 bases between them. Germline-derived CDR1 and CDR2 are SNHLY and FYNNEI. The CDR3 loop reads CASSVNQGWNTEAFF. DNA of the CDR3: TGTGCCAGCAGTGTAAACCAGGGCTGGAACACTGAAGCTTTCTTT.

The chain carries TRBV7-3 and TRBJ2-1; D is possibly TRBD2 (5 bases). Germline CDR1 and CDR2: SGHTA and FQGTGA. V lost 2 bases and J 3 bases, leaving 11 bases between the germline ends. This CDR3 comprises 15 residues. DNA of the CDR3: TGTGCCAGCAGCTTATCCCCCGGGAACTACAATGAGCAGTTCTTC. Translated, it gives CASSLSPGNYNEQFF.